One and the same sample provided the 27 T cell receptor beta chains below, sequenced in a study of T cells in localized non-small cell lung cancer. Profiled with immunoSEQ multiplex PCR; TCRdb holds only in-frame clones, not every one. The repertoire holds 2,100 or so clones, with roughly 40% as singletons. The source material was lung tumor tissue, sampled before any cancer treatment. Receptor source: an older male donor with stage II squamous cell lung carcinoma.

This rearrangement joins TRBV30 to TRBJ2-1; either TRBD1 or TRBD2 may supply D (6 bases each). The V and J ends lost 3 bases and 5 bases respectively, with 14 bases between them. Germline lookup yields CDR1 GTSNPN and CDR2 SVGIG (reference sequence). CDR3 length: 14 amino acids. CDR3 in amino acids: CAWRGRGGNNEQFF. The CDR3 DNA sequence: TGTGCCTGGAGAGGCAGGGGCGGGAACAATGAGCAGTTCTTC.

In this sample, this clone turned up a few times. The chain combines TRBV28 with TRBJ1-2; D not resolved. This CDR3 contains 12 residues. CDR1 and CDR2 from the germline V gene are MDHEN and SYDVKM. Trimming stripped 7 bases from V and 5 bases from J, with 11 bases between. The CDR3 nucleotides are TGTGCCAGCAACCCGACGGGGTATGGCTACACCTTC. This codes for CASNPTGYGYTF.

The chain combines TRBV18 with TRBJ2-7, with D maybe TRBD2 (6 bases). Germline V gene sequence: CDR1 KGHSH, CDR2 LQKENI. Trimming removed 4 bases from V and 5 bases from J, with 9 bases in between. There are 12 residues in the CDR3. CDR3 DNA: TGTGCCAGCTCACAGGGAGGCCACGAGCAGTACTTC. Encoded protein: CASSQGGHEQYF.

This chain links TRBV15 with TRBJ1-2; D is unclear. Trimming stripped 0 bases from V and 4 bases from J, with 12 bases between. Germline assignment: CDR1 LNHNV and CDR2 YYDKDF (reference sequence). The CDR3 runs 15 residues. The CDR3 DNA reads TGTGCCACCAGCAGAGATCTTACAGCCGGCTATGGCTACACCTTC. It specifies CATSRDLTAGYGYTF.

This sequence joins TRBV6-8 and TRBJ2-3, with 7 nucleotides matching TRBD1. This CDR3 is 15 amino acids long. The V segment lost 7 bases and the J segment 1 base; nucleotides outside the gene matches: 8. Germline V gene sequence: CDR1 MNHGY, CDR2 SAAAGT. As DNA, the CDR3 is TGTGCCAGCACCCCATTAACAGGGGGCACAGATACGCAGTATTTT. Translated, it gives CASTPLTGGTDTQYF.

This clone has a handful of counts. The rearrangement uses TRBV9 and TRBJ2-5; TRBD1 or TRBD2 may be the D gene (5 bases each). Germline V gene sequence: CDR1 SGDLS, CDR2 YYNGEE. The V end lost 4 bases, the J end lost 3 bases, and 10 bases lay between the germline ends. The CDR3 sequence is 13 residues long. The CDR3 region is CASSRGREETQYF. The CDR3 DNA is TGTGCCAGCAGCCGGGGACGGGAAGAGACCCAGTACTTC. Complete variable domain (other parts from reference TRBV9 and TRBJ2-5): DSGVTQTPKHLITATGQRVTLRCSPRSGDLSVYWYQQSLDQGLQFLIQYYNGEERAKGNILERFSAQQFPDLHSELNLSSLELGDSALYFCASSRGREETQYFGPGTRLLVL.

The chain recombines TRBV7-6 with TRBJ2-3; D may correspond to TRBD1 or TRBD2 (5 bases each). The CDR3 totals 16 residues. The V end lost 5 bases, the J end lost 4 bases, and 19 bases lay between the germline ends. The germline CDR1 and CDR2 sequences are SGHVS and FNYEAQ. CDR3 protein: CASSTRDGGRPDTQYF. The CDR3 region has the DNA TGTGCCAGCAGCACCCGGGACGGCGGACGTCCAGATACGCAGTATTTT.

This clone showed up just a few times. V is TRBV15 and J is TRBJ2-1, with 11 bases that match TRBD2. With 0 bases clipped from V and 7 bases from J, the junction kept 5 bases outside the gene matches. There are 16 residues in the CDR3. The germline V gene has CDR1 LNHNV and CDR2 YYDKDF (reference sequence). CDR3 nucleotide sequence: TGTGCCACCAGCAGAGACGTAGCGGGAGGGAGAAATGAGCAGTTCTTC. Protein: CATSRDVAGGRNEQFF.

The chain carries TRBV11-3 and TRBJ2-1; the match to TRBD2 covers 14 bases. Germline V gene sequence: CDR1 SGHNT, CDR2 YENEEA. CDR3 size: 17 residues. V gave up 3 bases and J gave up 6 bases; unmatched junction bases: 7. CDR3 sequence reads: CASSLPGLAGGANEQFF. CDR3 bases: TGTGCCAGCAGCTTGCCCGGACTAGCGGGAGGAGCCAATGAGCAGTTCTTC.

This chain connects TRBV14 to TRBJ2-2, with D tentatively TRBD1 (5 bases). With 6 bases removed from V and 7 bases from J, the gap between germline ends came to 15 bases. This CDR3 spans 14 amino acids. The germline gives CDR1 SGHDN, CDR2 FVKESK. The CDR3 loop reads CASSRRARDGELFF. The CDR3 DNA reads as TGTGCCAGCAGTCGCCGGGCCAGGGACGGGGAGCTGTTTTTT.

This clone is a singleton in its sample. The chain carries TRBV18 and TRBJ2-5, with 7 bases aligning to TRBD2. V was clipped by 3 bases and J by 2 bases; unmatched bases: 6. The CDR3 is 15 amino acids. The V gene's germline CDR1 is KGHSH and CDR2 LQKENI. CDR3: CASSPQASGQETQYF. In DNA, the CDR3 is TGTGCCAGCTCACCTCAGGCTAGCGGACAAGAGACCCAGTACTTC.

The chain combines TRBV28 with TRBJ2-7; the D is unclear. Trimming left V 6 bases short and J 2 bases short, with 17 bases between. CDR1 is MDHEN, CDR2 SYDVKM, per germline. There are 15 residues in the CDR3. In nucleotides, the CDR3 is TGTGCCAGCAGGGGAACGGGCCAAAGCCCCTACGAGCAGTACTTC. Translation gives CASRGTGQSPYEQYF.

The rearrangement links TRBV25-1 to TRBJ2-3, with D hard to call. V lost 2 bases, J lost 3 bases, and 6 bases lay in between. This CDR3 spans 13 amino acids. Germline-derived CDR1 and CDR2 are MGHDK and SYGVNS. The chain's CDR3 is CASSEEKTDTQYF. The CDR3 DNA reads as TGTGCCAGCAGTGAAGAAAAGACAGATACGCAGTATTTT.

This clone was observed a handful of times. CDR3 in amino acids: CASSYGASGMNEQYF. The CDR3 DNA is TGTGCCAGCAGTTACGGGGCTAGCGGGATGAACGAGCAGTACTTC. The chain links TRBV6-8 to TRBJ2-7, with 9 bases lining up with TRBD2. J gave up 5 bases and V 2 bases, and 7 bases lay outside the gene matches. The CDR3 loop spans 15 amino acids. From germline, CDR1 is MNHGY and CDR2 SAAAGT.

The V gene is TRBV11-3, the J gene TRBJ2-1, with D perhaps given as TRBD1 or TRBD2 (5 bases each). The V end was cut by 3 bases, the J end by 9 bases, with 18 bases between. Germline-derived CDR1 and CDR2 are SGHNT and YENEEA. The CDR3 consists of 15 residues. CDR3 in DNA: TGTGCCAGCAGCTTGGCCGGGACGGGGAGAGGTGAGCAGTTCTTC. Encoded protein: CASSLAGTGRGEQFF.

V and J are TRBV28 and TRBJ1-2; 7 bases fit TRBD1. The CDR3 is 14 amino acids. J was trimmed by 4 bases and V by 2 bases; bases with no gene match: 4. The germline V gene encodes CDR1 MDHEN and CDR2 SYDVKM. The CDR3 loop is CASSLQGEFYGYTF. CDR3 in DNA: TGTGCCAGCAGTTTACAGGGGGAGTTCTATGGCTACACCTTC.

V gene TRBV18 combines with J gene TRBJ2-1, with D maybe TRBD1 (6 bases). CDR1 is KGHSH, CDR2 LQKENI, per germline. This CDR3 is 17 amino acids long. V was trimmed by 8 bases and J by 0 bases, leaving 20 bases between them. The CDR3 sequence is CASLYKGGINSYNEQFF. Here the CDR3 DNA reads TGTGCCAGCCTCTATAAAGGGGGTATTAACTCCTACAATGAGCAGTTCTTC. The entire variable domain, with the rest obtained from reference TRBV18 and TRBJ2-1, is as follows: NAGVMQNPRHLVRRRGQEARLRCSPMKGHSHVYWYRQLPEEGLKFMVYLQKENIIDESGMPKERFSAEFPKEGPSILRIQQVVRGDSAAYFCASLYKGGINSYNEQFFGPGTRLTVL.

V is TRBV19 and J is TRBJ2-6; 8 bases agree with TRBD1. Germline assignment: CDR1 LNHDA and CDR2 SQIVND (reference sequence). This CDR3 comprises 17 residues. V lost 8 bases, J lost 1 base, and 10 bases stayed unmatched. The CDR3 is CASQGWQGASGANVLTF. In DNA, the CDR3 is TGTGCCAGTCAGGGGTGGCAGGGGGCATCTGGGGCCAACGTCCTGACTTTC.

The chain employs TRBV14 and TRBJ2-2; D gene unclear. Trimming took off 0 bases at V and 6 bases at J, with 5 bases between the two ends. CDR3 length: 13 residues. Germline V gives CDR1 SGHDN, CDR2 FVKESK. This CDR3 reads CASSQDLPGELFF. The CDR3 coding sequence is TGTGCCAGCAGCCAAGATCTTCCCGGGGAGCTGTTTTTT.

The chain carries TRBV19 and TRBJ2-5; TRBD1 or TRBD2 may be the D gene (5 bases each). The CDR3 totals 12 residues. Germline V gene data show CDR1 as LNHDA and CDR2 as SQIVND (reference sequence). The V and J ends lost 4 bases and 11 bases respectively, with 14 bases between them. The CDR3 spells CASSTPGRGQYF. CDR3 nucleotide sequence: TGTGCCAGTAGTACCCCGGGACGAGGGCAGTACTTC.

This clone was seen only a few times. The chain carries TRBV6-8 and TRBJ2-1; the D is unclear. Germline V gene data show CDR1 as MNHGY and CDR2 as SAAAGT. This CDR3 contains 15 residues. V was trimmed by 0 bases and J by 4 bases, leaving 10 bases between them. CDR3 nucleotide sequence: TGTGCCAGCAGTTACTCCTCAACTAATTACAATGAGCAGTTCTTC. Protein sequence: CASSYSSTNYNEQFF.

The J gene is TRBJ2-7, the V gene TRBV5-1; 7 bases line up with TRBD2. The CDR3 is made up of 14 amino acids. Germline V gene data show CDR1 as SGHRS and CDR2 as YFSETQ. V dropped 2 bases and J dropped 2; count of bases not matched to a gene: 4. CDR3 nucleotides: TGCGCCAGCAGCTTCGGCGGGAGCACCTACGAGCAGTACTTC. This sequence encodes CASSFGGSTYEQYF.

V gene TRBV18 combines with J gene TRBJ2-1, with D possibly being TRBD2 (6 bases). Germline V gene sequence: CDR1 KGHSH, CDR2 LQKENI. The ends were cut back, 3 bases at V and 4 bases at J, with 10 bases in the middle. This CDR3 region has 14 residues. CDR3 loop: CASSPAGIYNEQFF. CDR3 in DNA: TGTGCCAGCTCACCGGCGGGGATTTACAATGAGCAGTTCTTC.

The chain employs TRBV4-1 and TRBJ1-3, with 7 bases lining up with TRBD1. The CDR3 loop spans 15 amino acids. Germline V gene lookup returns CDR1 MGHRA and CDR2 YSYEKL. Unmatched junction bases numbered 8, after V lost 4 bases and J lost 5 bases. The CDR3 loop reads CASSPDRDPRNTIYF. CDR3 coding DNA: TGCGCCAGCAGCCCCGACAGGGACCCGCGAAACACCATATATTTT.

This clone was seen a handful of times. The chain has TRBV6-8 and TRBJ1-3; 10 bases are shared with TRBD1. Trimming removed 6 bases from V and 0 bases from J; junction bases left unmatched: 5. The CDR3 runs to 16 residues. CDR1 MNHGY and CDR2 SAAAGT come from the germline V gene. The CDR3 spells CASSGQGEISGNTIYF. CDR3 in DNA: TGTGCCAGCAGCGGACAGGGGGAGATCTCTGGAAACACCATATATTTT.

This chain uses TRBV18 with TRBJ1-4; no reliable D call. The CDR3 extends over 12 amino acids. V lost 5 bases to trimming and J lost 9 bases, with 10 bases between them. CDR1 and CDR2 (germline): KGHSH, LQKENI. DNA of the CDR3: TGTGCCAGCTCATCGGGTCTTCAAAAACTGTTTTTT. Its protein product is CASSSGLQKLFF.

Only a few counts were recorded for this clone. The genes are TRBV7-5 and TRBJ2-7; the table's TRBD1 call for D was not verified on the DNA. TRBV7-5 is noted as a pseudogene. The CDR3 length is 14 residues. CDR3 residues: CASSLGGQFYEQYF. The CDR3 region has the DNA TGTGCCAGCAGCTTAGGAGGACAGTTCTACGAGCAGTACTTC.